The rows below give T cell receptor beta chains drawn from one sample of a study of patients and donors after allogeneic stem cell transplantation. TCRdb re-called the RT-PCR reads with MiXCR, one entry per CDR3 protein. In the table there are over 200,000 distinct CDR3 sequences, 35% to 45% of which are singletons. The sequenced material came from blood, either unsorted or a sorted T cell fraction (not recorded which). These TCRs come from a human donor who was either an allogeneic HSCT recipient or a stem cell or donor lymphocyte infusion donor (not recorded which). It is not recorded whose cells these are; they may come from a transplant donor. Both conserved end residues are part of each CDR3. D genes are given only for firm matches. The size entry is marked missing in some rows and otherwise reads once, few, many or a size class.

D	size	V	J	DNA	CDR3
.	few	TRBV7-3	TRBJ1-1	TGTGCCAGCAGCCAGAGGGCAGGGGACATGAACACTGAAGCTTTCTTT	CASSQRAGDMNTEAFF
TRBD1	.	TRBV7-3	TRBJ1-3	TGTGCCAGCAGCTCGGACAGGGGGAACACCATATATTTT	CASSSDRGNTIYF
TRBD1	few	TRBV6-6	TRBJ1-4	TGTGCCAGCAGTTCGGACAGGGTCGGTGAAAAACTGTTTTTT	CASSSDRVGEKLFF
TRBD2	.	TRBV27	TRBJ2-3	TGTGCCAGCAGGGTTAGCGGGGCTAACCTGTTAAGGGCGCAGTATTTT	CASRVSGANLLRAQYF
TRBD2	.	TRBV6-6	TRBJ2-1	TGTGCCAGCAGTTACTCCGCTAGCGGGGGGAGAAGCTCCTACAATGAGCAGTTCTTC	CASSYSASGGRSSYNEQFF
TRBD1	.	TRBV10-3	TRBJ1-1	TGTGCCATCAGCCATGACAGGGAGACTGAAGCTTTCTTT	CAISHDRETEAFF
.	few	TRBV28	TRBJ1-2	TGTGCCAGCAGTTTATTGACTAACTATGGCTACACCTTC	CASSLLTNYGYTF
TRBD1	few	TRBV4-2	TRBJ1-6	TGTGCCAGCAGCGCCCGACAGGGGTCACCCCTCCACTTT	CASSARQGSPLHF
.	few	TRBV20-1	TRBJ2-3	TGCAGTGCTCTGCAGACTCGTTCAGATACGCAGTATTTT	CSALQTRSDTQYF
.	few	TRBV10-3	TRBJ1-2	TGTGCCATCACCAACATCGGGGCAGGGGTTGGCTACACCTTC	CAITNIGAGVGYTF
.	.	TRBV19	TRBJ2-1	TGTGCCAGTAGTTTCGACAGTGTTGGCTCCTACAATGAGCAGTTCTTC	CASSFDSVGSYNEQFF
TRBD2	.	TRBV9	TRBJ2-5	TGTGCCAGCAGCCCGGGACTAGCGGGGGAACTTGAGACCCAGTACTTC	CASSPGLAGELETQYF
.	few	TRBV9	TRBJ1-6	TGTGCCAGCAGCGTAGGCGATAATTCACCCCTCCACTTT	CASSVGDNSPLHF
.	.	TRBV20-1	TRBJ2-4	TGCAGTGCAACCCTAGGCGTCAAAAACATTCAGTACTTC	CSATLGVKNIQYF
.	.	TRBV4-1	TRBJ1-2	TGCGCCAGCAGCCAAGATCCCAGACAGACGCGGGGCTACACCTTC	CASSQDPRQTRGYTF
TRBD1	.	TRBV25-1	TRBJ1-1	TGTGCCAGCAGTTCCACAGGGGTCAACACTGAAGCTTTCTTT	CASSSTGVNTEAFF